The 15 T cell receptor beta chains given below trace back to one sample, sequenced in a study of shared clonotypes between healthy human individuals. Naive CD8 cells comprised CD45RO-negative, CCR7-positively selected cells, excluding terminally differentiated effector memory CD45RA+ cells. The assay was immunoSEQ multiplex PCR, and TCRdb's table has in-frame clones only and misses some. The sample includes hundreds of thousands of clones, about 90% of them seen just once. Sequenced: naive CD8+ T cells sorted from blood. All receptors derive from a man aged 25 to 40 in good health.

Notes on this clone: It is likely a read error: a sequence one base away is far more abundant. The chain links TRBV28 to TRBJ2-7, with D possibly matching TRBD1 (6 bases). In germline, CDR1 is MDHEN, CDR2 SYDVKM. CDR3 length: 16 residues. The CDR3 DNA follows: TGTGCCAACAGTTTATATACCGGGACACGACCCTACGAGCAGTACTTC. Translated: CANSLYTGTRPYEQYF.

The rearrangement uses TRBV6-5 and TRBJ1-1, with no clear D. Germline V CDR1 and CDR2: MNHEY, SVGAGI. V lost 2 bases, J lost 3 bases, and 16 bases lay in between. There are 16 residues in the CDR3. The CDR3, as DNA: TGTGCCAGCAGTTACGTGCAGACATCGTGGGACACTGAAGCTTTCTTT. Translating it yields CASSYVQTSWDTEAFF.

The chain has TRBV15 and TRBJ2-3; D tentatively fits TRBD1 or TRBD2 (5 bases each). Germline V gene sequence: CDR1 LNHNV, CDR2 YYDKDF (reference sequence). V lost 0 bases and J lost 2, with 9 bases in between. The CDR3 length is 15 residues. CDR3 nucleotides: TGTGCCACCAGCAGAGAAGGGACCTCCACAGATACGCAGTATTTT. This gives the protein CATSREGTSTDTQYF.

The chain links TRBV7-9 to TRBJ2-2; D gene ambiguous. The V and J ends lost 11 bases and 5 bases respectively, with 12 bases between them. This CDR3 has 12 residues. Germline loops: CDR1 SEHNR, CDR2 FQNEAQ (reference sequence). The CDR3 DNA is TGTGCCGGCTTTATGGGGACCGGGGAGCTGTTTTTT. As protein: CAGFMGTGELFF.

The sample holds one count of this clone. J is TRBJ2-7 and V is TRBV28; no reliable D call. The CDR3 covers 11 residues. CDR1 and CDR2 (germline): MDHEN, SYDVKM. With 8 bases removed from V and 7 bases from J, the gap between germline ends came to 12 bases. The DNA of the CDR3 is TGTGCCAGCGGATACAGACGAGAGCAGTACTTC. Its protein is CASGYRREQYF. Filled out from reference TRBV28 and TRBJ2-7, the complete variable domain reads DVKVTQSSRYLVKRTGEKVFLECVQDMDHENMFWYRQDPGLGLRLIYFSYDVKMKEKGDIPEGYSVSREKKERFSLILESASTNQTSMYLCASGYRREQYFGPGTRLTVT.

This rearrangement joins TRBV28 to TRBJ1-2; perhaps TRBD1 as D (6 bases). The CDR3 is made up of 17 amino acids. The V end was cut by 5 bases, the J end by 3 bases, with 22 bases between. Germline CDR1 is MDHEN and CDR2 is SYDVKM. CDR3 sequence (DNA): TGTGCCAGCAGTCACTTATTTACAGGGACTTTGGACTATGGCTACACCTTC. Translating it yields CASSHLFTGTLDYGYTF.

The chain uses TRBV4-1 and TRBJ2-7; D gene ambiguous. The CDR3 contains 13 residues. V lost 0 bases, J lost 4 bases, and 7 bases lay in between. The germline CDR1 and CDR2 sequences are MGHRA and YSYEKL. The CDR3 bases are TGCGCCAGCAGCCAAGATACAGAATACGAGCAGTACTTC. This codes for CASSQDTEYEQYF.

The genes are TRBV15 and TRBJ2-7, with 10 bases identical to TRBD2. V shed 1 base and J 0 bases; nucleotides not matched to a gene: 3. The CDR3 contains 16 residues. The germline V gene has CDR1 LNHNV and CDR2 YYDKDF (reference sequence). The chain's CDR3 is CATSRVGTSDSYEQYF. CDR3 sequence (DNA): TGTGCCACCAGCAGAGTTGGGACTAGCGACTCCTACGAGCAGTACTTC.

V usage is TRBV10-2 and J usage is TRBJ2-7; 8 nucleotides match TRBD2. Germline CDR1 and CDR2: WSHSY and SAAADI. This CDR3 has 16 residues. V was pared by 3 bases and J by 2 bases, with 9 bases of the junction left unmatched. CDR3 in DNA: TGCGCCAGCAGTGAACTGGCTAGCGGGCGCGCCTACGAGCAGTACTTC. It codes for CASSELASGRAYEQYF.

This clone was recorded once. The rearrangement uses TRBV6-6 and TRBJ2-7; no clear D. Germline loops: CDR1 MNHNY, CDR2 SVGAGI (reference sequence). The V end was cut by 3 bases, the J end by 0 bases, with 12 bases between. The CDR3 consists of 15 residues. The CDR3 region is CASSYSQESSYEQYF. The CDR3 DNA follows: TGTGCCAGCAGTTATTCGCAGGAGAGCTCCTACGAGCAGTACTTC.

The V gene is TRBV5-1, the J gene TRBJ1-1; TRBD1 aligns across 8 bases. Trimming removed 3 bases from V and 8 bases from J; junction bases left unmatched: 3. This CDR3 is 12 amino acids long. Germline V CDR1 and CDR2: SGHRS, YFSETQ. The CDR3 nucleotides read TGCGCCAGCAGCTGGACAGGGATGGAAGCTTTCTTT. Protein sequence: CASSWTGMEAFF.

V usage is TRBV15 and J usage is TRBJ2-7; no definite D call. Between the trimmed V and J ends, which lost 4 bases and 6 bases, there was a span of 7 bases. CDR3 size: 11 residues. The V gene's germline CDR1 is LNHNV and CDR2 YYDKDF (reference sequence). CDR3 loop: CATSTVSEQYF. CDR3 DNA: TGTGCCACCAGCACCGTTTCCGAGCAGTACTTC.

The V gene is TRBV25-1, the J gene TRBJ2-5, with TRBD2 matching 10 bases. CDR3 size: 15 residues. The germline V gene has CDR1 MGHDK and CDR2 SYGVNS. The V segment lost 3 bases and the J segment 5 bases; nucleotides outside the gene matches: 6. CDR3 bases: TGTGCCAGCAGTGAGTTCCAGGGACTAGCGGAGACCCAGTACTTC. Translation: CASSEFQGLAETQYF.

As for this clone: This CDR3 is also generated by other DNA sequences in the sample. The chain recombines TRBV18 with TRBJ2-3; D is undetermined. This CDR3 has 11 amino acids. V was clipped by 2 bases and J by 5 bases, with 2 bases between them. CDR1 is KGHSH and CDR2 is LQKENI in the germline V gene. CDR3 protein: CASSPGDTQYF. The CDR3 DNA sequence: TGTGCCAGCTCACCAGGAGATACGCAGTATTTT.

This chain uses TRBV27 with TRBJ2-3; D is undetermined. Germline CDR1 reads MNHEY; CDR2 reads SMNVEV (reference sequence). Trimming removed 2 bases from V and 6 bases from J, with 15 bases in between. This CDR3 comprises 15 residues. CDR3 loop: CASSLIRSPPDTQYF. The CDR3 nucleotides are TGTGCCAGCAGTTTAATTCGAAGCCCTCCGGATACGCAGTATTTT.